This TCR beta chain emerged from a study of regulatory T cells in long-lasting Graves disease. iRepertoire HTBI primers and Arm-PCR of CDR3 regions built TCR beta libraries. One entry per CDR3 protein results from TCRdb running MiXCR on the multiplex PCR reads. Among some 600,000 distinct CDR3 sequences listed, around 16% were seen once. CDR1 LGHDT and CDR2 YNNKEL come from the germline V gene (reference sequence). The length of the CDR3 is 16 residues. The germline V and J ends were trimmed by 0 bases and 5 bases, with 13 bases remaining between them. Time point defined: newly diagnosed GD, antithyroid drugs for less than 3 months. PBMC-extracted RNA yielded the TCR library. The same data also contributed to another study, on T cells in Graves' hyperthyroidism and ophthalmopathy.

The J gene is TRBJ2-2, the V gene TRBV3-1, with D perhaps TRBD2 (6 bases). The source was peripheral blood mononuclear cells (PBMCs), collected at new diagnosis, from a patient treated with antithyroid drugs. The TCR comes from a man between 18 and 29 years old with Graves disease. This chain's CDR3 is CASSQDGWEVTGELFF. As DNA, the CDR3 is TGTGCCAGCAGCCAAGATGGGTGGGAGGTGACCGGGGAGCTGTTTTTT.